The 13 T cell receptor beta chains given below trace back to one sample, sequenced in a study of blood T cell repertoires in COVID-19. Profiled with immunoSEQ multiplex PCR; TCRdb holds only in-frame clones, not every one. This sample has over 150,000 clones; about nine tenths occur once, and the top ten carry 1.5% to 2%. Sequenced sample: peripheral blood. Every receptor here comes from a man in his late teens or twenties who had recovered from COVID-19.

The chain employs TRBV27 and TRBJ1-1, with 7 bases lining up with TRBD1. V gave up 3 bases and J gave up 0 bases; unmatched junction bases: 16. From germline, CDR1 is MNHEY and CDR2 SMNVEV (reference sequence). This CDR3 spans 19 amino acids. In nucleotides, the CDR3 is TGTGCCAGCAGTTTCGGAGGGGTTAAGGGGGCGACCATGAACACTGAAGCTTTCTTT. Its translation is CASSFGGVKGATMNTEAFF.

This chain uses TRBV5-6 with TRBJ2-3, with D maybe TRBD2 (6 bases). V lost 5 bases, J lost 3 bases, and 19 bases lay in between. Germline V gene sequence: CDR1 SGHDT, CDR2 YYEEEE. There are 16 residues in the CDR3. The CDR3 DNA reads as TGTGCCAGCAGGGGGACCCGGGAGTTTCGGACAGATACGCAGTATTTT. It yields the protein CASRGTREFRTDTQYF.

CDR3 sequence: CASSRDYTDTQYF. The CDR3 DNA reads as TGTGCCAGCAGCCGGGACTACACAGATACGCAGTATTTT. The chain has TRBV5-4 and TRBJ2-3; 7 bases align to TRBD2. The CDR3 totals 13 residues. V shed 4 bases and J 2 bases; nucleotides not matched to a gene: 1. The germline gives CDR1 SGHNT, CDR2 YYREEE (reference sequence).

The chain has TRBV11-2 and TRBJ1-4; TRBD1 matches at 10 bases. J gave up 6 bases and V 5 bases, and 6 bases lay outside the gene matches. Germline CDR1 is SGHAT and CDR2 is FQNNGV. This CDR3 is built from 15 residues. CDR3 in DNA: TGTGCCAGCAGCCCCTCGACAGGGGGCTATGAAAAACTGTTTTTT. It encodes CASSPSTGGYEKLFF.

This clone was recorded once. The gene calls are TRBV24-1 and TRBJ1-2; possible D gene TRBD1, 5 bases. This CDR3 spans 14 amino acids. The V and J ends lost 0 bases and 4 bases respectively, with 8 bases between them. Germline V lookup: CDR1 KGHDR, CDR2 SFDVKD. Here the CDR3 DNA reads TGTGCCACCAGTGATTTGCGACAGAGCTATGGCTACACCTTC. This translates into CATSDLRQSYGYTF.

The CDR3 region is CSVEAAANTDTQYF. The CDR3 DNA reads TGCAGCGTTGAGGCAGCGGCAAACACAGATACGCAGTATTTT. V usage is TRBV29-1 and J usage is TRBJ2-3; D perhaps matches TRBD2 (5 bases). Germline V gene data show CDR1 as SQVTM and CDR2 as ANQGSEA. V shed 3 bases and J shed 2 bases, with 12 bases lying between them. CDR3 length equals 14 residues.

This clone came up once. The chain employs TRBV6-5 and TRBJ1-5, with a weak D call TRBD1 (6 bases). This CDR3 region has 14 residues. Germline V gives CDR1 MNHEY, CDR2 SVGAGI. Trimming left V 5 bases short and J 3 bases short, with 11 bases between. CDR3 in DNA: TGTGCCAGCAGTAAACAGGGTGCCAATCAGCCCCAGCATTTT. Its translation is CASSKQGANQPQHF.

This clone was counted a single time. Here the CDR3 DNA reads TGTGCCAGCAGTTCGGGGCTAGCGGGAAGGTCCTCTGGGGCCAACGTCCTGACTTTC. Its protein is CASSSGLAGRSSGANVLTF. The chain carries TRBV27 and TRBJ2-6; 9 positions agree with TRBD2. This CDR3 comprises 19 residues. Germline CDR1 reads MNHEY; CDR2 reads SMNVEV (reference sequence). J gave up 0 bases and V 4 bases, and 10 bases lay outside the gene matches.

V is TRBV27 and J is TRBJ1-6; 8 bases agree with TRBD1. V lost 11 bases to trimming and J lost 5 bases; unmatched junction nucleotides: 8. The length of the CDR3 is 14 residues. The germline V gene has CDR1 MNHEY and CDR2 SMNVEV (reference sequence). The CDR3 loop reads CAARPGQDNSPLHF. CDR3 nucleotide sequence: TGTGCCGCCAGACCGGGACAGGATAATTCACCCCTCCACTTT.

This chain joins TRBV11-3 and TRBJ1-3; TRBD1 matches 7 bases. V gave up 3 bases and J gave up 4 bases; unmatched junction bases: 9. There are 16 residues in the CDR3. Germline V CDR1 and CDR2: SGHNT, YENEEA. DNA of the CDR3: TGTGCCAGCAGCTTGGGATTTACAGGGGCCGGAAACACCATATATTTT. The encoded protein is CASSLGFTGAGNTIYF. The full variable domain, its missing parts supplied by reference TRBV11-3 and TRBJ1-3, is EAGVVQSPRYKIIEKKQPVAFWCNPISGHNTLYWYLQNLGQGPELLIRYENEEAVDDSQLPKDRFSAERLKGVDSTLKIQPAELGDSAVYLCASSLGFTGAGNTIYFGEGSWLTVV.

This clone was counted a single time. CDR3 sequence (DNA): TGTGCCATCAGTGAGTCGTCCAGGGGAAATTCACCCCTCCACTTT. This sequence encodes CAISESSRGNSPLHF. This sequence joins TRBV10-3 and TRBJ1-6; a weak D match, TRBD1 (6 bases). The CDR3 extends over 15 amino acids. CDR1 is ENHRY and CDR2 is SYGVKD in the germline V gene. The V gene lost 0 bases and the J gene lost 7 bases, with 10 bases spanning the gap.

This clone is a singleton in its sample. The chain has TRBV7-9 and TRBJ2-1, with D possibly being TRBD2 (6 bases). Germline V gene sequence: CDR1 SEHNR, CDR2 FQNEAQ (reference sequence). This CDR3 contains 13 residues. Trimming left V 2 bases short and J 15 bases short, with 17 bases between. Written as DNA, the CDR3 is TGTGCCAGCAGCTTACCTAGTGGGAGGAGCCTGTTCTTC. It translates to CASSLPSGRSLFF.

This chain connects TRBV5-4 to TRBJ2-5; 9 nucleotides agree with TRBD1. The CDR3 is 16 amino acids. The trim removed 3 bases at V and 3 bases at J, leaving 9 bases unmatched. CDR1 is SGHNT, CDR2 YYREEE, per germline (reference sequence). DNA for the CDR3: TGTGCCAGCAGCTCCGGGACAGGGTTTGTGAAAGAGACCCAGTACTTC. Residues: CASSSGTGFVKETQYF.